This T cell receptor beta chain was captured in a study of tumor and adjacent non-tumor tissue in lung cancer. A modified ARM-PCR protocol with three rounds of nested PCR amplified TCRbeta. One entry per CDR3 protein results from TCRdb running MiXCR on the multiplex PCR reads. The table records approximately 79,000 distinct CDR3 sequences, 61% of them present only once. This sample's RNA came from whole unsorted tissue. Study conclusions and caveats: Top 100 clones took a larger repertoire share in normal lung.

In regard to this clonotype: The target antigen is unknown. Compared with germline, one end of the junction differs, possibly owing to a read error.

The CDR3 has 15 amino acids. The V gene's germline CDR1 is SGHAT and CDR2 FQDESV (reference sequence). The gene calls are TRBV11-1 and TRBJ2-5; 8 bases agree with TRBD1. The sample taken for sequencing was lung tumor tissue. The TCR comes from a man in his 70s with non-small cell lung cancer. CDR3 loop: CASGPRGTGQETLYF. DNA for the CDR3: TGTGCCAGCGGCCCGAGGGGGACAGGACAAGAGACCCTGTATTTC.